Listed below are T cell receptor beta chains from one sample, sequenced in a study of chemoradiotherapy in HPV16-positive cancers. Some clones are missing from TCRdb's copy, which holds only in-frame ones; the method was immunoSEQ multiplex PCR. The sample lists tens of thousands of clones, roughly nine tenths seen once, with 4.5% in the top ten. The starting material was blood, obtained from a patient who underwent chemoradiotherapy. The receptor set was obtained from a human donor with HPV-associated anogenital cancer. Each CDR3 is given with its conserved first and last residue. A D gene is named only where the DNA matches it firmly. The size of a clone is reported for some rows only, either as once, few or many, or as a class for expanded clones.

-	TRBV30	-	TRBJ2-3	TGTGCCTGGAGTTCGATGGCTGGCCATACGCAGTATTTT	CAWSSMAGHTQYF
-	TRBV4-1	-	TRBJ1-4	TGCGCCAGCAGCCAATGGGTCGTTGGTAATGAAAAACTGTTTTTT	CASSQWVVGNEKLFF
-	TRBV6-5	once	TRBJ2-3	TGTGCCAGCAGTTACGAATCGGACAGCACAGATACGCAGTATTTT	CASSYESDSTDTQYF
TRBD1	TRBV19	-	TRBJ1-5	TGTGCCAGTAGTTCCGGGACAGACTTCAATCAGCCCCAGCATTTT	CASSSGTDFNQPQHF
TRBD2	TRBV9	once	TRBJ2-7	TGTGCCAGCAGCGTAGCTCTAGCGGGAGGAAACCCCCACGAGCAGTACTTC	CASSVALAGGNPHEQYF
-	TRBV9	-	TRBJ1-5	TGTGCCAGCAGCGTAGGAGGGGACAATCAGCCCCAGCATTTT	CASSVGGDNQPQHF
-	TRBV6-5	-	TRBJ2-1	TGTGCCAGCAGTTACAGGCAGGGGATCTACAATGAGCAGTTCTTC	CASSYRQGIYNEQFF
TRBD1	TRBV14	-	TRBJ1-6	TGTGCCAGCAGCCGCGGACAGGGGGCAGTCGGTTCACCCCTCCACTTT	CASSRGQGAVGSPLHF
-	TRBV19	-	TRBJ2-5	TGTGCCAGTAGTACCGCAGGGGCTATCCAAGAGACCCAGTACTTC	CASSTAGAIQETQYF
TRBD1	TRBV30	-	TRBJ1-1	TGTGCCTGGAGCAACAGGGGTGGGAACACTGAAGCTTTCTTT	CAWSNRGGNTEAFF
-	TRBV6-1	-	TRBJ2-2	TGTGCCAGCAGCCAATCACCCGGGGAGCTGTTTTTT	CASSQSPGELFF
TRBD2	TRBV6-7	-	TRBJ2-5	TGTGCCAGCGGGCACCGGGGGGGCCGGGAGACCCAGTACTTC	CASGHRGGRETQYF
-	TRBV9	-	TRBJ2-1	TGTGCCAGCAGTGGGGGAGGCTCCTACAATGAGCAGTTCTTC	CASSGGGSYNEQFF